Below, 5 T cell receptor beta chains from the same sample are listed, as sequenced in a study of control samples from healthy donors and cancer patients. Clones were read by immunoSEQ multiplex PCR, and TCRdb kept only the in-frame ones, dropping some. The data contain about 160,000 clones, under 95% of them singletons. The sequencing sample was made of blood. The source is a young man in good health.

This chain connects TRBV30 to TRBJ2-5; the match to TRBD2 covers 9 bases. J lost 4 bases, V lost 0 bases, and 18 bases had no gene match. Germline CDR1 reads GTSNPN; CDR2 reads SVGIG (reference sequence). The CDR3 covers 19 residues. CDR3 amino acids: CAWSVRGWSGGPRGETQYF. In DNA, the CDR3 is TGTGCCTGGAGTGTACGGGGTTGGAGCGGGGGGCCTCGGGGAGAGACCCAGTACTTC.

This clone was seen just once. An end of the junction does not agree with germline; a read error may underlie this. This sequence joins TRBV7-2 and TRBJ2-5; 9 nucleotides align to TRBD1. This CDR3 comprises 14 residues. Per germline, CDR1 SGHTA and CDR2 FQGNSA. In DNA form, the CDR3 reads TGTGCCACCAGCAGGACAGGGGTTCGGGAGACCCAGTACTTC. Translated, it gives CATSRTGVRETQYF.

J is TRBJ1-2 and V is TRBV18, with D maybe TRBD1 (5 bases). Germline V gives CDR1 KGHSH, CDR2 LQKENI. CDR3 length equals 15 residues. The V end was cut by 3 bases, the J end by 0 bases, with 11 bases between. This CDR3 is CASSPNSGPNYGYTF. CDR3 sequence (DNA): TGTGCCAGCTCACCTAACTCGGGACCTAACTATGGCTACACCTTC.

The rearrangement uses TRBV10-3 and TRBJ2-3; TRBD1 agrees at 11 bases. Germline CDR1 ENHRY, CDR2 SYGVKD. V lost 7 bases to trimming and J lost 5 bases; unmatched junction nucleotides: 8. The CDR3 runs 15 residues. The chain's CDR3 is CAITLDRGQIDTQYF. CDR3 in DNA: TGTGCCATCACCTTGGACAGGGGGCAGATAGATACGCAGTATTTT.

This clone has just one count. V is TRBV19 and J is TRBJ1-1; a weak D match, TRBD1 (5 bases). The CDR3 spans 14 residues. Trimming shortened V by 7 bases and J by 3 bases, and 15 bases separated the two germline ends. The V gene's germline CDR1 is LNHDA and CDR2 SQIVND (reference sequence). CDR3 loop: CASTAGRMHTEAFF. In DNA, the CDR3 is TGTGCCAGTACCGCGGGACGGATGCACACTGAAGCTTTCTTT.